Reported below is one TCR beta chain. Its antigen remains undetermined. Base qualities are missing; no much larger clone stands one base away. This sample is drawn from a study of cytomegalovirus exposure and HLA in healthy donors (dated by TCRdb to 2015 to 2018). About the study as a whole: An earlier analysis of approximately 640 of the donors reported roughly 270 Gb of sequence data and about 100 million unique TCR beta sequences from approximately 180 million T cells. An early release that covered 500 to 800 HLA-typed donors contained about 300 gigabases of sequencing data and about 84 million unique TCR sequences. Of the 398 genotyped donors, approximately 83% fell in the genetic ancestry cluster associated with self-reported Caucasian donors. The study aimed to test whether signatures of past pathogen exposure could be identified by cataloging public T cell receptors. Using immunosequencing, the study profiled T cell repertoires from 666 subjects and related those repertoires to cytomegalovirus serostatus. In addition to the first cohort of hundreds of subjects, a separate validation cohort of approximately 110 different subjects was used. The study combined high-throughput TCR immunosequencing, statistical association of individual TCRs with disease status, and machine learning to predict cytomegalovirus infection status. A later analysis re-analyzed previously published TCR beta repertoires from roughly 630 donors and added high-resolution HLA genotyping to study TCR occurrence patterns. The later analysis used no new phenotypic data to find candidate immune exposures, relying instead on TCR beta sequences and their occurrence across donors. An earlier analysis of 587 of the donors used high-throughput TCR beta sequencing to judge whether each TCR beta V gene segment behaved as functional or pseudogenic. Donor age, sex, ethnicity and CMV serostatus were compiled alongside the repertoire data. A later genetic analysis used genome-wide SNP genotypes for about three fifths of the 666 donors, treating that subset as a discovery cohort. Every discovery cohort repertoire had been produced on one sequencing platform. Class I and class II HLA loci were covered by the typing at four-digit resolution. Typing coverage differed by locus: A, B, C, DRB1 and DQB1 were typed in about 620-640 donors, DQA1 in 522, DPA1 in over 600, and DPB1 in 450 to 480. Five DR-DQ haplotypes were treated as single units for association and clustering because of strong linkage in the cohort. Among a few hundred genotyped donors of the cohort, an average of 235,054 unique TCR beta nucleotide sequences were sequenced per donor, roughly a sixth of them non-productive. The research as a whole found: Several of the top co-occurrence clusters appeared to be linked to parvovirus B19, influenza, CMV and Epstein-Barr virus, according to a later analysis. The study listed over 150 TCR beta chains as associated with cytomegalovirus. When HLA alleles, especially DR and DQ, strongly co-occurred, TCR associations were difficult to assign to individual alleles. The classifier was reported to diagnose cytomegalovirus status with high specificity and sensitivity in both the original cohort and the validation cohort. A later genetic analysis associated a missense DCLRE1C variant with V-gene and J-gene trimming of TCR beta chains, and an independent cohort replicated the association. CMV serostatus was the only immune exposure information available for the cohort. HLA typing was unavailable for some donors at each locus, so association tests used only the typed subset. A further reported finding was that TCR beta sequences accurately predicted the HLA-A and HLA-B alleles for most subjects in the first cohort. According to a later analysis, TCR association rates differed among HLA loci, with DRB1 alleles showing the most associated TCRs and HLA-C alleles showing the fewest. Only TCR beta chains were sequenced in this cohort, and the absence of alpha or paired-chain data limited detectable features. Compared with the roughly 700-donor mean, donors in an Asian-associated ancestry cluster had fewer N-insertions in productive TCRs, according to a later genetic analysis. Across donors, most TCR sequences were observed very rarely, whereas some public TCRs were present in many individuals. Specific HLA alleles were associated with 16,951 TCR beta sequences at a false discovery rate of 0.05 in a later analysis. Broadly in line with IMGT annotations, most TCR beta V segments showed up in productive rearrangements about 87% or about 30% of the time in an earlier analysis of approximately 640 of the donors. According to a later analysis, most CMV-associated TCR beta chains appeared to be HLA-restricted, and the HLA associations seemed to be driven largely by CMV exposure. Sequencing depth was assumed to be roughly uniform across donors in the presence/absence analyses, though that assumption may not hold. Some IMGT-functional V segments, including TRBV6-2 and TRBV6-3, could not be told apart with the 87-base-pair reads, so those segments were excluded. It was suggested by the authors that the approach could potentially be generalized to other disease states and immunological phenotypes. A group of highly shared sequence variants was considered likely to be a technical artifact of the sequencing pipeline. A later analysis found that HLA-associated TCR beta chains were more clonally expanded and had lower generation probabilities than equally common non-associated chains. Three of the identified cytomegalovirus-associated TCR beta chains were confirmed in vitro to be specific for cytomegalovirus antigens. Because counts were too low, roughly 16 rarely observed V segments, including chromosome 9 orphons, were left out of the earlier analysis of approximately 500 of the donors. Linkage disequilibrium might explain the correlated functional status among segregating V segments, but an unknown experimental factor could not be ruled out.

In total, 630 or so healthy bone marrow donors made up the cohort. At the time of sampling, all cohort members were nominally healthy, though unrecorded immune exposures were likely present. The donor was CMV seropositive and was included in the group of approximately 300 seropositive cohort members. A peripheral blood sample was provided by each donor, and peripheral blood mononuclear cells were used for TCR beta sequencing. Genomic DNA extraction from the blood cell samples was performed with the Qiagen DNeasy Blood Extraction Kit. Libraries came from the immunoSEQ multiplex PCR assay. A mixture of 60 forward primers for TCR Vbeta segments and 13 reverse primers for TCR Jbeta segments was used in the multiplex PCR. Amplification of the CDR3 region of rearranged TCR beta genes was performed with a multiplex PCR assay on genomic DNA. The amplified TCR beta libraries were sequenced on the Illumina HiSeq System as 87-base-pair reads. Concerning the study's data processing: In a later analysis, around 80 million unique TCR beta chains were counted across the 666 repertoires, and around 10 million of these chains were shared by at least two donors. A nearest-neighbor algorithm error-corrected the raw reads and collapsed the reads into unique sequences, merging closely related sequences to remove PCR and sequencing errors. To assign V, D and J gene segments, CDR3 sequences were aligned to IMGT reference sequences. For a sequence to be retained, a match of at least six nucleotides was required to both a V gene segment and a J gene segment. Rearrangements were called productive when the CDR3 lacked stop codons and stayed in frame with V and J; all others were non-productive. Following IMGT convention, CDR3 was defined as the stretch from the second conserved V-encoded cysteine to the conserved J-encoded phenylalanine. The earlier analysis of roughly 590 of the donors excluded sequences that lacked an unambiguous match to a single V gene segment. An earlier analysis of about 600 of the donors called V segments functional above 56.7% productive rearrangements and segregating when the between-donor standard deviation exceeded 5%. A statistical classification framework was developed to diagnose cytomegalovirus status using the catalog of TCR beta chain sequences. In a later analysis, TCR nucleotide sequences were compared against IMGT/GENE-DB human TR gene sequences so that V and J genes could be assigned. The TCRdist pipeline was used in a later analysis to assign CDR3 sequences and most-parsimonious VDJ recombination scenarios. In a later analysis, each TCR beta chain was defined by its CDR3 amino acid sequence together with its V-gene family, and reads lacking a unique V-gene family were excluded. As a way to deal with suspected cross-contamination and a sequencing artifact, a later analysis dropped under 600 nucleotide sequences that were highly shared and had low generation probability. A later analysis calculated a clonal expansion index for each public chain from normalized within-repertoire ranks of inferred template counts. Generation probabilities in a later analysis came from a VDJ recombination model fitted to out-of-frame rearrangements, and those results were checked against IGoR. Hypergeometric tests were used in a later analysis to score TCR-TCR, TCR-HLA and TCR-CMV co-occurrence, with a repertoire-size bias correction applied to the TCR pairs. In a later analysis, false discovery rates were estimated by permuting HLA or CMV assignments 20 times. In a later analysis, co-occurring TCRs were grouped using DBSCAN, with TCRdist sequence similarity added in when clustering inside HLA-allele-positive subsets. Repertoires with fewer than 30,000 or more than 120,000 public chains, plus five repertoires with anomalous nucleotide sharing, were excluded from co-occurrence clustering. TCRdb stores this immuneACCESS table with in-frame sequences only. Part of the clones is absent; in the studies checked, under half of the shortfall reflects unresolved V genes, and no reason is known for the rest. The DNA was the basis for D and trimming; V, J and clone size are from that table. The sample table shows 120,000 or so clones, and around two thirds are seen once. Jointly, the top ten make up about 8% of the sample.

Inclusive of the bounding cysteine and phenylalanine, the CDR3 is 15 residues long. Solely the CDR3 DNA is kept, with 45 bases framed from the first base. CDR1 and CDR2, per the germline V gene, are SGHAT and FQNNGV. V is trimmed back by 2 bases and J by 4 bases, and the junction contains 5 bases that no gene match accounts for. The clonotype comes from a woman between 40 and 55 years old in good health and CMV-seropositive. Recombination joined TRBV11-2 with TRBJ2-7, with 10 middle bases fitting TRBD2. Sample: PBMCs. CDR3 sequence: CASSLTASGGYEQYF. In nucleotide form, the sequence is TGTGCCAGCAGCTTAACGGCTAGCGGGGGATACGAGCAGTACTTC. Supplemented by the reference TRBV11-2 and TRBJ2-7 proteins around the CDR3, the complete variable domain is EAGVAQSPRYKIIEKRQSVAFWCNPISGHATLYWYQQILGQGPKLLIQFQNNGVVDDSQLPKDRFSAERLKGVDSTLKIQPAKLEDSAVYLCASSLTASGGYEQYFGPGTRLTVT.